Each of the 14 T cell receptor beta chains below was sequenced from the same sample in a study of cytomegalovirus exposure and HLA in healthy donors. Using immunoSEQ multiplex PCR, the repertoire was profiled, and TCRdb retains in-frame clones only, with some absent. The table shows about 130,000 clones, with about 80% occurring only once. The sample consisted of PBMCs. These TCRs come from a man younger than 40 in good health and CMV-seropositive.

The gene calls are TRBV5-1 and TRBJ2-2; 10 nucleotides agree with TRBD1. Germline loops: CDR1 SGHRS, CDR2 YFSETQ. The CDR3 extends over 16 amino acids. The V segment lost 4 bases and the J segment 3 bases; nucleotides outside the gene matches: 6. The CDR3 region is CASSRTGGDYTGELFF. CDR3 nucleotide sequence: TGCGCCAGCAGCAGGACAGGGGGGGATTACACCGGGGAGCTGTTTTTT.

The chain has TRBV5-1 and TRBJ1-1, with a weak D call TRBD1 (5 bases). The CDR3 consists of 16 residues. V dropped 3 bases and J dropped 0 bases, with 15 bases sitting between them. Per the germline V gene, CDR1 is SGHRS and CDR2 is YFSETQ. The CDR3 nucleotides read TGCGCCAGCAGCTCCCGCGGGGCTGCCATGAACACTGAAGCTTTCTTT. Translation gives CASSSRGAAMNTEAFF.

This chain connects TRBV5-1 to TRBJ1-1; D is possibly TRBD1 (6 bases). The CDR3 consists of 15 residues. V was clipped by 2 bases and J by 4 bases, with 15 bases between them. From germline, CDR1 is SGHRS and CDR2 YFSETQ. This chain's CDR3 is CASSLTGLIGTEAFF. CDR3 DNA sequence: TGCGCCAGCAGCTTAACAGGGTTAATAGGCACTGAAGCTTTCTTT.

The genes are TRBV6-5 and TRBJ1-2; 7 bases line up with TRBD1. Looked up from germline, CDR1 is MNHEY and CDR2 is SVGAGI. CDR3 length: 15 amino acids. V lost 7 bases to trimming and J lost 7 bases; unmatched junction nucleotides: 15. CDR3: CASTPNRQGRGGYTF. DNA of the CDR3: TGTGCCAGCACCCCAAATAGACAGGGAAGAGGTGGCTACACCTTC.

The V gene is TRBV23-1, the J gene TRBJ2-3, with 9 bases matching TRBD2. TRBV23-1 is sorted into the ORF group, with uncertain function. This CDR3 region has 17 residues. The junction had 10 bases not matched to a gene; V was cut back by 4 bases and J by 2 bases. The CDR3, as DNA: TGCGCCAGCAGTCCTAACCCCTCTAGCGGGAACACAGATACGCAGTATTTT. As protein: CASSPNPSSGNTDTQYF.

J is TRBJ2-7 and V is TRBV18; 9 bases match TRBD1. This CDR3 is 19 amino acids long. J lost 1 base, V lost 2 bases, and 15 bases had no gene match. Germline V gene lookup returns CDR1 KGHSH and CDR2 LQKENI. In DNA form, the CDR3 reads TGTGCCAGCTCACCATACCCGGGACAGGGAGGGAAGGGGTCCTACGAGCAGTACTTC. Translating gives CASSPYPGQGGKGSYEQYF.

In this sample, this clone turned up a few times. This chain uses TRBV6-1 with TRBJ2-3; 15 bases agree with TRBD2. Germline-derived CDR1 and CDR2 are MNHNS and SASEGT. This CDR3 region has 15 residues. Germline trimming cut 6 bases from V and 11 bases from J; bases unmatched to any gene: 9. The chain's CDR3 is CASRIGTSGGQVQYF. The CDR3 bases are TGTGCCAGCAGGATCGGGACTAGCGGGGGGCAGGTGCAGTATTTT.

As to this clone: This sample includes further DNA sequences coding for the same CDR3. The chain joins TRBV4-2 to TRBJ2-1; TRBD2 matches 12 bases. This CDR3 is 16 amino acids long. J was trimmed by 5 bases and V by 4 bases; bases with no gene match: 6. Looked up from germline, CDR1 is LGHNA and CDR2 is YNFKEQ. The CDR3, as DNA: TGTGCCAGCAGCCTCTTGGGACTAGCGGGTGACAATGAGCAGTTCTTC. Its translation: CASSLLGLAGDNEQFF.

The chain joins TRBV18 to TRBJ2-3, with D unclear. Between the trimmed V and J ends, which lost 5 bases and 3 bases, there was a span of 6 bases. CDR3 length: 12 residues. Germline CDR1 and CDR2: KGHSH and LQKENI. CDR3 nucleotides: TGTGCCAGCTCAAAACAGACAGATACGCAGTATTTT. The encoded protein is CASSKQTDTQYF.

V usage is TRBV4-1 and J usage is TRBJ1-1; no clear D. Trimming pared 0 bases from V and 4 bases from J, leaving 12 bases between. Germline-derived CDR1 and CDR2 are MGHRA and YSYEKL. This CDR3 region has 15 residues. The CDR3 region has the DNA TGCGCCAGCAGCCAAGAGGGAGCCTTCTTCACTGAAGCTTTCTTT. As protein: CASSQEGAFFTEAFF.

The chain is built from TRBV13 and TRBJ2-7, with 13 bases identical to TRBD2. Germline CDR1 reads PRHDT; CDR2 reads FYEKMQ (reference sequence). V lost 5 bases to trimming and J lost 5 bases; unmatched junction nucleotides: 9. This CDR3 has 16 residues. CDR3 DNA: TGTGCCAGCAGCGCCCAGACTAGCGGGGGGTTCGACGAGCAGTACTTC. It codes for CASSAQTSGGFDEQYF.

The chain couples TRBV6-5 to TRBJ1-1; unclear D gene. In germline, CDR1 is MNHEY, CDR2 SVGAGI. V dropped 0 bases and J dropped 10 bases, with 12 bases sitting between them. The CDR3 has 13 amino acids. This CDR3 reads CASSYSWSLGAFF. The CDR3, as DNA: TGTGCCAGCAGTTACTCGTGGAGTCTGGGAGCTTTCTTT.

The rearrangement joins TRBV7-3 to TRBJ2-1; D perhaps matches TRBD2 (7 bases). Germline V gives CDR1 SGHTA, CDR2 FQGTGA. Trimming removed 0 bases from V and 8 bases from J, with 20 bases in between. The CDR3 totals 17 residues. The CDR3 DNA is TGTGCCAGCAGCTTAACGGGGCGGGGGCTCCAGGGTGATGAGCAGTTCTTC. Protein: CASSLTGRGLQGDEQFF.

The chain has TRBV6-1 and TRBJ1-1, with unresolved D. Germline CDR1 reads MNHNS; CDR2 reads SASEGT. The CDR3 is made up of 13 amino acids. Between the trimmed V and J ends, which lost 8 bases and 1 base, there was a span of 11 bases. The CDR3 DNA reads TGTGCCAGCGGAAAGGAGACGAACACTGAAGCTTTCTTT. It encodes CASGKETNTEAFF.